This TCR beta chain was profiled in a study of CD8 T cells in Susac syndrome. V lost 4 bases and J lost 3; bases outside the gene matches: 3. The CDR3 is made up of 15 amino acids. CDR1 is MRHNA and CDR2 is SNTAGT in the germline V gene. Concerning this clonotype: Its antigen is unidentified.

The multiple sclerosis control group comprised treatment-naive patients with stable or active relapsing-remitting disease. TEMRA cells were enriched by FACS, and CD4+ and CD8+ T cells were negatively isolated. RNA, at about 0.45 to 1 ug, was reverse transcribed with random hexamers. A multiplex approach, immunoSEQ multiplex PCR, amplified TCR beta CDR3 across 54 Vbeta and 13 Jbeta. TCRdb called the immunoSEQ multiplex PCR reads again in MiXCR, with one record for every CDR3 protein. Of around 300,000 distinct CDR3 sequences in the sample, 75% to 90% were seen once. Study-level findings and limits: By the study's own acknowledgment, its TCR sequencing and HLA analysis included relatively few individuals.

V and J are TRBV6-4 and TRBJ2-2; 9 bases agree with TRBD1. Sequencing was carried out using CD8+ T cells from PBMCs. The origin of this receptor is a human donor with multiple sclerosis. The CDR3 bases are TGTGCCAGCAGTGGGGGACAGGGCGACACCGGGGAGCTGTTTTTT. Translation gives CASSGGQGDTGELFF.